This T cell receptor beta chain was captured by sequencing in a study of immune characterization of retroperitoneal liposarcoma. The germline V gene encodes CDR1 SGHTA and CDR2 FQGNSA. The CDR3 contains 14 residues. In TCRdb, the PCR reads were re-called with MiXCR into one record per CDR3 protein. The table has about 10,000 distinct CDR3 sequences, about 25% seen once. This clonotype has more than one count but fewer than ten. The sample was blood. The V call is TRBV7-2, the J call TRBJ2-1; 10 nucleotides line up with TRBD2. The DNA end is a closer match to TRBJ2-7, so the J assignment may be wrong. This clonotype originated in a male donor with retroperitoneal liposarcoma. For the CDR3, the DNA is TGTGCCAGCAGCTTACTAGCGGGGGCCTACGAGCAGTACTTC. Translating it yields CASSLLAGAYEQYF.